This TCR beta chain was profiled in a study of early T cells in non-severe SARS-CoV-2 infection. For the study at large: Whole-blood bulk RNA, unsorted, was sequenced, and chains were unpaired. Whole-study findings and limits: Anti-spike CD8 responses were favored by VDJdb matching, which missed private and CD4 specificities.

V dropped 4 bases and J dropped 6 bases, with 10 bases sitting between them. The CDR3 contains 12 residues. CDR1 SQVTM and CDR2 ANQGSEA come from the germline V gene. The library protocol tagged individual cDNA molecules with unique molecular identifiers. TCRdb reprocessed the 5' RACE reads via MiXCR and lists one record per CDR3 protein. The top ten clones hold 5.5% to 7.5% of a sample with 30,000 or so distinct CDR3 sequences, 4.5% of them seen once. There are a few counts of this clonotype. Antigen: not known. The sequenced sample was whole blood. The chain links TRBV29-1 to TRBJ2-1, with no clear D. This TCR was sampled from an adult who was a healthcare worker with PCR-confirmed SARS-CoV-2 infection or an uninfected control (not recorded which). DNA for the CDR3: TGCAGCGTTGGACCGGGTCGCAATGAGCAGTTCTTC. Translated: CSVGPGRNEQFF.